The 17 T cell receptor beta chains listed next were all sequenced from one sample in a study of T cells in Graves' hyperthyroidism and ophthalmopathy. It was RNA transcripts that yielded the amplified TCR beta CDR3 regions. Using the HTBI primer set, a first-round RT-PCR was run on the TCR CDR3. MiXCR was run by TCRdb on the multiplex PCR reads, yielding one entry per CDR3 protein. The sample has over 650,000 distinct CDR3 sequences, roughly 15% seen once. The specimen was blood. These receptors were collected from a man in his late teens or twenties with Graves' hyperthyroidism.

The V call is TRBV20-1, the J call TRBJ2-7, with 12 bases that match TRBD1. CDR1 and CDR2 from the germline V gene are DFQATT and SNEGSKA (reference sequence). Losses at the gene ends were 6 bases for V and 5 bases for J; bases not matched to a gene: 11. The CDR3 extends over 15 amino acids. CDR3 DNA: TGCAGTGCCACCGGGACAGGGGGCAGGAGTGACGAGCAGTACTTC. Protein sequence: CSATGTGGRSDEQYF.

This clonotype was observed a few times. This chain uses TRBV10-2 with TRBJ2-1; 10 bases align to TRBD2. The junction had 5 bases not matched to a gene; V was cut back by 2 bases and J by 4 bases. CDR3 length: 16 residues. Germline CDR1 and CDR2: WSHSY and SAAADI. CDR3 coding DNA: TGCGCCAGCAGTGAGGAACTAGCGGGAATATACAATGAGCAGTTCTTC. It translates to CASSEELAGIYNEQFF.

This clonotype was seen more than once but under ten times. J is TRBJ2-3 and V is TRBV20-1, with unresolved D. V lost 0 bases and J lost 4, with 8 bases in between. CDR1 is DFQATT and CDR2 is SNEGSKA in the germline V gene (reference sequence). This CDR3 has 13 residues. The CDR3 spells CSARDMGSDTQYF. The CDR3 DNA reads TGCAGTGCTAGAGATATGGGGTCAGATACGCAGTATTTT.

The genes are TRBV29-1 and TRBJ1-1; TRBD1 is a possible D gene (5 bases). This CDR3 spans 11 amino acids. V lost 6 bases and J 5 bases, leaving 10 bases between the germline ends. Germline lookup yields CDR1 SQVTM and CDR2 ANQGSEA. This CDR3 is CSVGELTEAFF. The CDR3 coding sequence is TGCAGCGTAGGGGAATTAACTGAAGCTTTCTTT.

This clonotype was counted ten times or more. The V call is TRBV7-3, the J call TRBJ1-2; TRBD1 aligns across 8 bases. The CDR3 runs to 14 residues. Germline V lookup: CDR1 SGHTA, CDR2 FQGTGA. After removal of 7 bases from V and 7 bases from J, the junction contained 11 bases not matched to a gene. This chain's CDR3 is CASTPTGEDSGYTF. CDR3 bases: TGTGCCAGCACCCCGACAGGGGAGGATTCTGGCTACACCTTC.

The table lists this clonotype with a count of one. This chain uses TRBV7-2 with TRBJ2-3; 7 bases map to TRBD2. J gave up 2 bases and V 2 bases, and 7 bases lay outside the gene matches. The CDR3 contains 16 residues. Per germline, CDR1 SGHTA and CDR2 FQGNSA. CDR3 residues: CASSLHGAGDTDTQYF. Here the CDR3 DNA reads TGTGCCAGCAGCTTACACGGCGCGGGAGACACAGATACGCAGTATTTT.

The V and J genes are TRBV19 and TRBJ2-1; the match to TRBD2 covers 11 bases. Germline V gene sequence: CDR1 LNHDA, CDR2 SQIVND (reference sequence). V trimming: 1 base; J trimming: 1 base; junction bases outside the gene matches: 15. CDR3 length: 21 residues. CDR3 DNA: TGTGCCAGTAGTATAGGGGGGAGCCCCGGGACTAGCGGTAGATCCTACAATGAGCAGTTCTTC. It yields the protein CASSIGGSPGTSGRSYNEQFF. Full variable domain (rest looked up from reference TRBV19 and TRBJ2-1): DGGITQSPKYLFRKEGQNVTLSCEQNLNHDAMYWYRQDPGQGLRLIYYSQIVNDFQKGDIAEGYSVSREKKESFPLTVTSAQKNPTAFYLCASSIGGSPGTSGRSYNEQFFGPGTRLTVL.

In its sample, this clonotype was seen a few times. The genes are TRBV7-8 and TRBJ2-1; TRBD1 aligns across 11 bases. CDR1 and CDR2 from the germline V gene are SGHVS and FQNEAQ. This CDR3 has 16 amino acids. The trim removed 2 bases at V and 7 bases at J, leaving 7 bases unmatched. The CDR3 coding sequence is TGTGCCAGCAGCTTATACGGACAGGGGGCGCGGAATGAGCAGTTCTTC. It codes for CASSLYGQGARNEQFF.

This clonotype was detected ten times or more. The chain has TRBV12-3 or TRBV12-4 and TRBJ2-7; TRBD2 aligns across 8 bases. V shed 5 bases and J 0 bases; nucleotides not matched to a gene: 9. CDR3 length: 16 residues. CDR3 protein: CASSIRSGMSSYEQYF. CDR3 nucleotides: TGTGCCAGCAGTATCCGTAGCGGGATGAGCTCCTACGAGCAGTACTTC.

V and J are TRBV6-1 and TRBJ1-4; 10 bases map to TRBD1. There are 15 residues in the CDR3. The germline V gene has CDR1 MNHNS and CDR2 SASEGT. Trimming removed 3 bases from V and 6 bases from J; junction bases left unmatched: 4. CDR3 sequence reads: CASSDSGTGDEKLFF. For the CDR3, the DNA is TGTGCCAGCAGTGACTCCGGGACAGGGGATGAAAAACTGTTTTTT.

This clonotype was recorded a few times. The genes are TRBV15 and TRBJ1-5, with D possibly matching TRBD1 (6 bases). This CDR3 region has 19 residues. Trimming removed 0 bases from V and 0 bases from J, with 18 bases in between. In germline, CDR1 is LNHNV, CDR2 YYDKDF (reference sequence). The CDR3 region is CATSRDLLGTRYSNQPQHF. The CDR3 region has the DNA TGTGCCACCAGCAGAGATTTACTCGGGACACGCTATAGCAATCAGCCCCAGCATTTT.

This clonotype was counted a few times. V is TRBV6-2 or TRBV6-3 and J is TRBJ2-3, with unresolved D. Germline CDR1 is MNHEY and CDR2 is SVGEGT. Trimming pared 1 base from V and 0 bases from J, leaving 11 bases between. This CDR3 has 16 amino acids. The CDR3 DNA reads TGTGCCAGCAGTTACTTTCTCGTAGGCAGCACAGATACGCAGTATTTT. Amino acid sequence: CASSYFLVGSTDTQYF.

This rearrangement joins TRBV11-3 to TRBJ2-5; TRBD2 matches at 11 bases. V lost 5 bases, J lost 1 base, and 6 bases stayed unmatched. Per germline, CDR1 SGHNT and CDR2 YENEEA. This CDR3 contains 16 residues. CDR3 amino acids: CASSRGLAVFQETQYF. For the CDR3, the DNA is TGTGCCAGCAGCCGGGGACTAGCGGTCTTCCAAGAGACCCAGTACTTC.

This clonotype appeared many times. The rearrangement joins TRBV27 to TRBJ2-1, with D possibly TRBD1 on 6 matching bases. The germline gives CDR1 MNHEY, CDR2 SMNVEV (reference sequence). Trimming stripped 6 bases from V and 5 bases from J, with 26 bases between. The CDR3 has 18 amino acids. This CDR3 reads CASRPGGAGLYFNNEQFF. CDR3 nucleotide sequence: TGTGCCAGCAGGCCTGGGGGCGCGGGCCTTTACTTTAACAATGAGCAGTTCTTC.

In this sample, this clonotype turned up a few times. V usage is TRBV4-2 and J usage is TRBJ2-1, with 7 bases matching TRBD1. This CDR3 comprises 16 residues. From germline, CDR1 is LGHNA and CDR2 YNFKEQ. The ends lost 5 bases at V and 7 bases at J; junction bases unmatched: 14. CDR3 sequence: CASSVGRFGRGNEQFF. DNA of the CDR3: TGTGCCAGCAGCGTTGGGCGGTTCGGCAGGGGGAATGAGCAGTTCTTC.

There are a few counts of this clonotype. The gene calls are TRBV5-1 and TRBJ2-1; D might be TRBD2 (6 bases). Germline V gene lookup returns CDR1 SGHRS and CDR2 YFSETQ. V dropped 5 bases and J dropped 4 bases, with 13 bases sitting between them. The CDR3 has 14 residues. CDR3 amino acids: CASSDPSAYNEQFF. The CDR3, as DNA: TGCGCCAGCAGTGACCCTAGCGCTTACAATGAGCAGTTCTTC.

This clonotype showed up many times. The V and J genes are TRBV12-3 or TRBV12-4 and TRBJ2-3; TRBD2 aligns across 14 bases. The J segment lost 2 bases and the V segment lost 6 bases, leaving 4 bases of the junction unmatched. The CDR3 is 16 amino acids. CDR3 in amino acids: CASRAGLAGDTDTQYF. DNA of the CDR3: TGTGCCAGCAGGGCGGGACTAGCGGGAGACACAGATACGCAGTATTTT.